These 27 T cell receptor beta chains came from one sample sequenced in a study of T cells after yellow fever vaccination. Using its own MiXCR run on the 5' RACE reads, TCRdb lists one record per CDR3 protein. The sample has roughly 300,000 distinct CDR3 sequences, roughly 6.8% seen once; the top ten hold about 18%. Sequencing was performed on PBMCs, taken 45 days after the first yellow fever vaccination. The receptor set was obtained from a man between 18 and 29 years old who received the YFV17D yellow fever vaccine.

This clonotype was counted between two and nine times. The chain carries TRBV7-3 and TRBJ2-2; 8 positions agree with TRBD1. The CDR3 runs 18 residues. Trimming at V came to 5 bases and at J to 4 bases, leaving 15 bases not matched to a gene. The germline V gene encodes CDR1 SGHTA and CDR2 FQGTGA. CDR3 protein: CASSRQATGERGTGELFF. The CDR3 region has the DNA TGTGCCAGCAGCCGACAGGCGACAGGGGAGCGAGGCACCGGGGAGCTGTTTTTT.

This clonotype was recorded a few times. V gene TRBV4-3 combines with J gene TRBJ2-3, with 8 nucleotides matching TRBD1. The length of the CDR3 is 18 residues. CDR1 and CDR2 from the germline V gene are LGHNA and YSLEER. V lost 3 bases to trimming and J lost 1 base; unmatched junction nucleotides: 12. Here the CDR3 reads CASSQSPRGQGRTDTQYF. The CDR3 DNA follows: TGCGCCAGCAGCCAGTCCCCCCGAGGACAGGGCCGCACAGATACGCAGTATTTT.

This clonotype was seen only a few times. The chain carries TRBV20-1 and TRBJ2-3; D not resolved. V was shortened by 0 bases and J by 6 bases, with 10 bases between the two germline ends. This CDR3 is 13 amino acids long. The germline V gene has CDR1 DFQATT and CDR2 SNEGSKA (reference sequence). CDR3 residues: CSARDSRSDTQYF. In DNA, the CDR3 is TGCAGTGCTAGAGATTCCAGATCGGATACGCAGTATTTT.

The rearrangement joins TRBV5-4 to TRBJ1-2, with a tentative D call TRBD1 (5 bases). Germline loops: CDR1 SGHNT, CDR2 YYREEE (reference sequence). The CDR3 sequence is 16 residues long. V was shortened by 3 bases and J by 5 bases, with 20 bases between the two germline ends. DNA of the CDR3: TGTGCCAGCAGCTCATTTGTGGCTCAGGGTGATTATGGCTACACCTTC. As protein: CASSSFVAQGDYGYTF.

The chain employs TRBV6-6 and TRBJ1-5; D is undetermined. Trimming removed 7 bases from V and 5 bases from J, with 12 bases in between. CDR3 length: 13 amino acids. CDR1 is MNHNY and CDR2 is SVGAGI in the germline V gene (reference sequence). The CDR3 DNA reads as TGTGCCAGCAACGGACGTCTCGATCAGCCCCAGCATTTT. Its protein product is CASNGRLDQPQHF.

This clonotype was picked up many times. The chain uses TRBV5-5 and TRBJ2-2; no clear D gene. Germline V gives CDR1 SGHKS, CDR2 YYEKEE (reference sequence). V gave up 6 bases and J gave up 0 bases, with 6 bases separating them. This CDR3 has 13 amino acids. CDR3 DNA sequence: TGTGCCAGCACCCTAGCGAACACCGGGGAGCTGTTTTTT. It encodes CASTLANTGELFF.

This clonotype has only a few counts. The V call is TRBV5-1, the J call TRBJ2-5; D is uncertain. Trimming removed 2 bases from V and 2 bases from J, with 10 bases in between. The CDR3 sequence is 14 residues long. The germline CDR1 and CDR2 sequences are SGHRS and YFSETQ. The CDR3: CASSFRRMQETQYF. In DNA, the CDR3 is TGCGCCAGCAGCTTCCGACGAATGCAAGAGACCCAGTACTTC. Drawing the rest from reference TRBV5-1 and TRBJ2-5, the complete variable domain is KAGVTQTPRYLIKTRGQQVTLSCSPISGHRSVSWYQQTPGQGLQFLFEYFSETQRNKGNFPGRFSGRQFSNSRSEMNVSTLELGDSALYLCASSFRRMQETQYFGPGTRLLVL.

Here the CDR3 reads CASSVDGGSIETQYF. The CDR3 bases are TGTGCCAGCAGCGTAGATGGGGGGTCGATAGAGACCCAGTACTTC. This chain uses TRBV9 with TRBJ2-5, with D possibly TRBD2 on 6 matching bases. The CDR3 contains 15 residues. CDR1 is SGDLS, CDR2 YYNGEE, per germline. The V end lost 0 bases, the J end lost 4 bases, and 13 bases lay between the germline ends.

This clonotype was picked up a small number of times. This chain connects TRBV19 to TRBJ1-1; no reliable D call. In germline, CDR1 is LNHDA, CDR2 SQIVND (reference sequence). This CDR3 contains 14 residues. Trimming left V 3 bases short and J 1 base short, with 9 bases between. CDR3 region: CASSIGPGNTEAFF. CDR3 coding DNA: TGTGCCAGTAGTATCGGACCGGGGAACACTGAAGCTTTCTTT.

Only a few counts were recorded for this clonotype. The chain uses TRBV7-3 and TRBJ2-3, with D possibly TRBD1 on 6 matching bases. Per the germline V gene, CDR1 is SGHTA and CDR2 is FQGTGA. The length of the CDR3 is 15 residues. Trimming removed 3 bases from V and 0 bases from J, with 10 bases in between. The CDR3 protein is CASSFSRGSTDTQYF. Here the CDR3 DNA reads TGTGCCAGCAGCTTCTCCAGGGGAAGCACAGATACGCAGTATTTT.

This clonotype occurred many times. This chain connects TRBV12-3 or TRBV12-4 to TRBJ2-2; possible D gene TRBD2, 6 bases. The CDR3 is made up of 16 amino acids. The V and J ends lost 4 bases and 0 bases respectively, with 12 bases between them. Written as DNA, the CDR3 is TGTGCCAGCAGTTCCCCCGGGGGTGCGAACACCGGGGAGCTGTTTTTT. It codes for CASSSPGGANTGELFF.

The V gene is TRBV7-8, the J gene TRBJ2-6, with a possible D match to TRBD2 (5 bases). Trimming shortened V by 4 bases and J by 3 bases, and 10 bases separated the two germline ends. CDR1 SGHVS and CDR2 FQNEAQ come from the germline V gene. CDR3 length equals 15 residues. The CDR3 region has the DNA TGTGCCAGCAGCTCTTTTGCGGGTGGGGCCAACGTCCTGACTTTC. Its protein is CASSSFAGGANVLTF.

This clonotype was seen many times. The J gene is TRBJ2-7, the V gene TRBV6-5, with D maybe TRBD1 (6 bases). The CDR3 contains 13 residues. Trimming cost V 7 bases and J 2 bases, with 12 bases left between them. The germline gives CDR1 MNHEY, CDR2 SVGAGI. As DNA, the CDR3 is TGTGCCAGCAAATTACAGGGTCCCTACGAGCAGTACGTC. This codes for CASKLQGPYEQYV.

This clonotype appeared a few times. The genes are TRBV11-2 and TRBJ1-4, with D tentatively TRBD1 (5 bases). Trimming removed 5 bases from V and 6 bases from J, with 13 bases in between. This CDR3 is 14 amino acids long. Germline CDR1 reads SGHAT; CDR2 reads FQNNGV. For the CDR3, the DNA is TGTGCCAGCAGCGGGCCGGGGCACGATGAAAAACTGTTTTTT. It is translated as CASSGPGHDEKLFF.

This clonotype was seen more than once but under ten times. Here the CDR3 reads CASSWAGSNEQFF. Here the CDR3 DNA reads TGTGCCAGCAGTTGGGCGGGGTCCAATGAGCAGTTCTTC. The chain carries TRBV6-5 and TRBJ2-1; a possible D gene is TRBD2 (6 bases). Trimming shortened V by 4 bases and J by 6 bases, and 10 bases separated the two germline ends. This CDR3 comprises 13 residues. Per the germline V gene, CDR1 is MNHEY and CDR2 is SVGAGI.

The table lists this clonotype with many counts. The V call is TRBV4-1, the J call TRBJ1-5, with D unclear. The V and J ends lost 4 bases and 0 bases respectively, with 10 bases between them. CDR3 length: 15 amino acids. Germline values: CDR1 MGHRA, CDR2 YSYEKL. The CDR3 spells CASSPRAISNQPQHF. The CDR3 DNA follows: TGCGCCAGCAGCCCCCGGGCAATTAGCAATCAGCCCCAGCATTTT.

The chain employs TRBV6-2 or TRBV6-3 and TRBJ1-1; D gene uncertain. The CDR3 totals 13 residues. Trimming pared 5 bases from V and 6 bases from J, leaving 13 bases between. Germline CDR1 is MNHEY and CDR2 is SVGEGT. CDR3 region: CASSPKEHAEAFF. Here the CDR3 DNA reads TGTGCCAGCAGTCCCAAGGAGCACGCTGAAGCTTTCTTT.

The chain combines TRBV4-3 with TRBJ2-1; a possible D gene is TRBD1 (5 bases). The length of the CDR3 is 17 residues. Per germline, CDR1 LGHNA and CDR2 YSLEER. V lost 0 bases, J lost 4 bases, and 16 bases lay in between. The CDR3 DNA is TGCGCCAGCAGCCAAGACCTCGGCAGGGTATTATACAATGAGCAGTTCTTC. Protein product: CASSQDLGRVLYNEQFF.

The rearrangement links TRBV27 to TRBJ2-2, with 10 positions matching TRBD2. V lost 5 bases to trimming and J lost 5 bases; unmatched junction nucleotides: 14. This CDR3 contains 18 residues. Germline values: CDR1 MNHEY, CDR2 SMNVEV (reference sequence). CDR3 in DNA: TGTGCCAGCAGTCGACTGAGAGCGGGGGGGCTATATACCGGGGAGCTGTTTTTT. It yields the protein CASSRLRAGGLYTGELFF.

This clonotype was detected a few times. The CDR3 sequence is CASSFKGDEQYF. CDR3 coding DNA: TGTGCCAGCAGTTTCAAGGGGGACGAGCAGTACTTC. This sequence joins TRBV27 and TRBJ2-7; D is possibly TRBD1 (6 bases). With 3 bases removed from V and 5 bases from J, the gap between germline ends came to 8 bases. Germline V gene lookup returns CDR1 MNHEY and CDR2 SMNVEV (reference sequence). The length of the CDR3 is 12 residues.

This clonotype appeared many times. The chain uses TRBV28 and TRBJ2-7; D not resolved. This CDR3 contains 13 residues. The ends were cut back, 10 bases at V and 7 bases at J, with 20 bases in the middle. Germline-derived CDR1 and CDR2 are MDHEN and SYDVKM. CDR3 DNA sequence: TGTGCCACCCTGGATCCCTCTGCTGGGGAGCAGTACTTC. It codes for CATLDPSAGEQYF.

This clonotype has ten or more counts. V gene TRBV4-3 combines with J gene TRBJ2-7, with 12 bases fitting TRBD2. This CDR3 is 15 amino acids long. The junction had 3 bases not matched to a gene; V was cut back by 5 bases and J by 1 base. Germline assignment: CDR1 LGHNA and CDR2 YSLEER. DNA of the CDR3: TGCGCCAGCAGCACCGGGACTAGCGGGTCCTACGAGCAGTACGTC. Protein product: CASSTGTSGSYEQYV.

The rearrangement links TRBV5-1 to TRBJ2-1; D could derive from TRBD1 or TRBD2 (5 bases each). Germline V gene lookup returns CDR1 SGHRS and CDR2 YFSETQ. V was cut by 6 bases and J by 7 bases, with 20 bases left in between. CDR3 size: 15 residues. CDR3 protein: CASMPRDDGDNEQFF. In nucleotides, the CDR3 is TGCGCCAGCATGCCCCGGGACGACGGGGATAATGAGCAGTTCTTC.

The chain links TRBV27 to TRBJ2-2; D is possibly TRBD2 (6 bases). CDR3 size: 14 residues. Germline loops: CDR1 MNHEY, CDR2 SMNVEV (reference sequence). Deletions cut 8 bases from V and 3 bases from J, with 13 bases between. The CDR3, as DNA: TGTGCCAGCGCGGGAAGCGGATACACCGGGGAGCTGTTTTTT. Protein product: CASAGSGYTGELFF.

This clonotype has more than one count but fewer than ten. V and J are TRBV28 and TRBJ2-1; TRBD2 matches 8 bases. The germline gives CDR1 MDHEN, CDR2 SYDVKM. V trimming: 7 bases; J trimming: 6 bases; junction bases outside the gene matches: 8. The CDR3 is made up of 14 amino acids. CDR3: CASNSGGAPNEQFF. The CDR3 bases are TGTGCCAGCAATTCCGGGGGGGCACCCAATGAGCAGTTCTTC. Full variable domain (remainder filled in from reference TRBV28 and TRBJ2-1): DVKVTQSSRYLVKRTGEKVFLECVQDMDHENMFWYRQDPGLGLRLIYFSYDVKMKEKGDIPEGYSVSREKKERFSLILESASTNQTSMYLCASNSGGAPNEQFFGPGTRLTVL.

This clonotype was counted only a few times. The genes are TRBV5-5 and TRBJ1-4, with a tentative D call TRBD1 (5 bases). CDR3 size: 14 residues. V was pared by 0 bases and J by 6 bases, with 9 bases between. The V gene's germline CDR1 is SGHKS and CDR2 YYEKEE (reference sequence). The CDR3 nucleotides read TGTGCCAGCAGCTTGGAAGGGGCGGATGAAAAACTGTTTTTT. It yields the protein CASSLEGADEKLFF.

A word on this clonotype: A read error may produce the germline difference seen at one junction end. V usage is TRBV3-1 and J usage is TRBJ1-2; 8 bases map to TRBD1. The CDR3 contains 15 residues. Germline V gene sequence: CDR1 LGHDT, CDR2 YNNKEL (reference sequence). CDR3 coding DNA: TGTGCCACCAGCCCGACCGGGACAGGCGCCTATGGCTACACCTTC. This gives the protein CATSPTGTGAYGYTF.